These 17 T cell receptor beta chains originate from one sample sequenced in a study of blood T cell repertoires in COVID-19. Here immunoSEQ multiplex PCR was the method, and the copy in TCRdb shows in-frame clones only, minus some. The profile shows fewer than 300,000 clones, 82% of them singletons. Input material: peripheral blood. The source is a young woman with acute or convalescent COVID-19.

The chain is built from TRBV18 and TRBJ1-2; TRBD1 agrees at 9 bases. CDR3 length: 17 amino acids. Germline CDR1 KGHSH, CDR2 LQKENI. Trimming cost V 1 base and J 4 bases; bases outside gene matches: 10. CDR3 bases: TGTGCCAGCTCACCACAGGATGGGACAGGGTCGGTCTATGGCTACACCTTC. It encodes CASSPQDGTGSVYGYTF.

The rearrangement joins TRBV27 to TRBJ2-1, with 7 bases fitting TRBD2. The CDR3 is 16 amino acids. Germline CDR1 and CDR2: MNHEY and SMNVEV (reference sequence). V gave up 7 bases and J gave up 4 bases; unmatched junction bases: 13. The CDR3 DNA follows: TGTGCCAGCAACCCCCGGGGGGATTGGATTTACAATGAGCAGTTCTTC. Its protein is CASNPRGDWIYNEQFF.

V and J are TRBV19 and TRBJ1-5; 7 nucleotides line up with TRBD1. This CDR3 is 16 amino acids long. The V segment lost 5 bases and the J segment 2 bases; nucleotides outside the gene matches: 9. Germline CDR1 reads LNHDA; CDR2 reads SQIVND (reference sequence). This CDR3 reads CASSSNRDRGNQPQHF. The CDR3 nucleotides are TGTGCCAGTAGTTCGAACCGGGACAGAGGCAATCAGCCCCAGCATTTT.

V usage is TRBV15 and J usage is TRBJ1-4, with a tentative D call TRBD1 (6 bases). The CDR3 contains 14 residues. Germline V CDR1 and CDR2: LNHNV, YYDKDF (reference sequence). V was trimmed by 5 bases and J by 6 bases, leaving 13 bases between them. CDR3 bases: TGTGCCACCAGCGTAGCCCGGACAGATGAAAAACTGTTTTTT. This codes for CATSVARTDEKLFF.

The chain links TRBV18 to TRBJ2-5; 7 nucleotides match TRBD1. From germline, CDR1 is KGHSH and CDR2 LQKENI. CDR3 length: 15 amino acids. Trimming at V came to 0 bases and at J to 5 bases, leaving 6 bases not matched to a gene. The CDR3 DNA reads as TGTGCCAGCTCACCACCCTTCGGACAGGCGGAGACCCAGTACTTC. Translated: CASSPPFGQAETQYF.

V and J are TRBV25-1 and TRBJ1-1; D gene ambiguous. Germline CDR1 reads MGHDK; CDR2 reads SYGVNS. The CDR3 totals 13 residues. The ends were cut back, 5 bases at V and 5 bases at J, with 12 bases in the middle. CDR3 coding DNA: TGTGCCAGCAGTATCGTGCGAGAGACTGAAGCTTTCTTT. This codes for CASSIVRETEAFF.

This chain uses TRBV25-1 with TRBJ2-1; D might be TRBD1 (5 bases). CDR1 is MGHDK and CDR2 is SYGVNS in the germline V gene. V gave up 3 bases and J gave up 4 bases, with 7 bases separating them. The CDR3 length is 13 residues. CDR3 sequence (DNA): TGTGCCAGCAGTGATAGGGGATACAATGAGCAGTTCTTC. Its translation: CASSDRGYNEQFF.

The rearrangement links TRBV2 to TRBJ1-1, with 9 bases fitting TRBD1. The CDR3 totals 16 residues. V lost 4 bases, J lost 5 bases, and 11 bases stayed unmatched. In germline, CDR1 is SNHLY, CDR2 FYNNEI. The DNA of the CDR3 is TGTGCCAGCAGTGGCCCTTCGGACAGGGGCGGGACTGAAGCTTTCTTT. This translates into CASSGPSDRGGTEAFF.

The V gene is TRBV30, the J gene TRBJ2-7, with TRBD1 identical over 7 bases. Per germline, CDR1 GTSNPN and CDR2 SVGIG (reference sequence). Trimming at V came to 3 bases and at J to 2 bases, leaving 7 bases not matched to a gene. The length of the CDR3 is 14 residues. Here the CDR3 DNA reads TGTGCCTGGAGAATACCGGGACAGACCTACGAGCAGTACTTC. Its translation is CAWRIPGQTYEQYF.

This clone was recorded only once. The chain has TRBV3-1 (or the pseudogene TRBV3-2) and TRBJ2-7; TRBD1 might be the D (5 bases). From germline, CDR1 is LGHDT and CDR2 YNNKEL (reference sequence). Deletions cut 3 bases from V and 4 bases from J, with 19 bases between. CDR3 length: 16 residues. CDR3 sequence (DNA): TGTGCCAGCAGCCAGACAGCAGAACTCGTCGTATACGAGCAGTACTTC. Its translation is CASSQTAELVVYEQYF.

The gene calls are TRBV7-2 and TRBJ1-1; possible D gene TRBD1, 6 bases. From germline, CDR1 is SGHTA and CDR2 FQGNSA. Trimming removed 4 bases from V and 1 base from J, with 10 bases in between. CDR3 size: 14 residues. The CDR3 is CASSYGQWNTEAFF. CDR3 in DNA: TGTGCCAGCAGCTACGGACAGTGGAACACTGAAGCTTTCTTT.

The chain employs TRBV29-1 and TRBJ2-7; possible D gene TRBD1, 6 bases. The V gene's germline CDR1 is SQVTM and CDR2 ANQGSEA. Trimming stripped 7 bases from V and 2 bases from J, with 15 bases between. This CDR3 has 13 residues. The CDR3 loop reads CSAGTSPAYEQYF. The CDR3 DNA follows: TGCAGCGCAGGGACAAGCCCAGCCTACGAGCAGTACTTC.

The chain links TRBV7-9 to TRBJ1-2, with 11 bases matching TRBD1. V was clipped by 7 bases and J by 5 bases; unmatched bases: 12. This CDR3 spans 16 amino acids. CDR1 and CDR2 (germline): SEHNR, FQNEAQ (reference sequence). CDR3: CASNPGQGGRGYGYTF. Written as DNA, the CDR3 is TGTGCCAGCAACCCGGGACAGGGGGGCCGGGGGTATGGCTACACCTTC.

This sequence joins TRBV27 and TRBJ2-7, with 10 positions matching TRBD1. Looked up from germline, CDR1 is MNHEY and CDR2 is SMNVEV (reference sequence). The CDR3 loop spans 14 amino acids. V shed 6 bases, J shed 2 bases, and the junction held 4 bases outside the gene matches. The CDR3 DNA reads as TGTGCCAGCAGAACCGGGACAGGGGCCTACGAGCAGTACTTC. It translates to CASRTGTGAYEQYF.

The chain carries TRBV10-3 and TRBJ1-1; the match to TRBD1 covers 10 bases. V was clipped by 6 bases and J by 0 bases; unmatched bases: 10. CDR3 length: 17 amino acids. The germline V gene encodes CDR1 ENHRY and CDR2 SYGVKD. CDR3 sequence (DNA): TGTGCCATCAGGGACAGGGGGGCCTCAAGGATGAACACTGAAGCTTTCTTT. It is translated as CAIRDRGASRMNTEAFF.

The chain joins TRBV6-5 to TRBJ2-1, with 7 nucleotides matching TRBD2. The CDR3 length is 15 residues. Germline loops: CDR1 MNHEY, CDR2 SVGAGI. Losses at the gene ends were 0 bases for V and 7 bases for J; bases not matched to a gene: 6. CDR3 amino acids: CASSYSAGAGNEQFF. CDR3 sequence (DNA): TGTGCCAGCAGTTACTCTGCGGGAGCGGGGAATGAGCAGTTCTTC.

This chain uses TRBV29-1 with TRBJ1-1; TRBD1 matches 8 bases. The CDR3 extends over 13 amino acids. After removal of 7 bases from V and 4 bases from J, the junction contained 8 bases not matched to a gene. Germline V gives CDR1 SQVTM, CDR2 ANQGSEA. The CDR3 DNA reads as TGCAGCGCCAACCCTGGACAGGGCACTGAAGCTTTCTTT. Protein product: CSANPGQGTEAFF.